This TCR beta chain was retrieved from a study of cytomegalovirus exposure and HLA in healthy donors. Study-wide context: Drawn from HLA-typed donors, 80 million to 95 million unique TCRs were held in an early data release. Study-wide results and caveats: An observed cluster of highly shared sequence variants was recorded as a likely sequencing artifact.

With 60 Vbeta and 13 Jbeta primers, the PCR was carried out. Repertoires were generated with immunoSEQ multiplex PCR, while TCRdb's copy carries only in-frame clones and drops some. The sample records roughly 120,000 clones, more than 80% being singletons. To note about this clone: Antigen: not known.

V lost 5 bases, J lost 7 bases, and 9 bases stayed unmatched. CDR1 and CDR2 (germline): SGHTA, FQGNSA. There are 16 residues in the CDR3. This chain connects TRBV7-2 to TRBJ2-1; TRBD2 matches 12 bases. The sequence came from a male donor in good health and CMV-seronegative. The sequenced sample consisted of PBMCs. DNA for the CDR3: TGTGCCAGCAGCCCGACTAGCGGGAGATGGGATAATGAGCAGTTCTTC. Protein: CASSPTSGRWDNEQFF.